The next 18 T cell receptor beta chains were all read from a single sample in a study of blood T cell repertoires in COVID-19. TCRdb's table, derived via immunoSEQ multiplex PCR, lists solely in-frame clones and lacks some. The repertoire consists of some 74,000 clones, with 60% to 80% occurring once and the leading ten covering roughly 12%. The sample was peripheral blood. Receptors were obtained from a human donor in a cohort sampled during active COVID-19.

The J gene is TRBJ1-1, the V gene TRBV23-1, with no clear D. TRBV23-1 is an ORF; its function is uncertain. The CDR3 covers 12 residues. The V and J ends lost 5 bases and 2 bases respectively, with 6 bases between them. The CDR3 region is CASSIRNTEAFF. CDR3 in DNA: TGCGCCAGCAGTATCAGAAACACTGAAGCTTTCTTT.

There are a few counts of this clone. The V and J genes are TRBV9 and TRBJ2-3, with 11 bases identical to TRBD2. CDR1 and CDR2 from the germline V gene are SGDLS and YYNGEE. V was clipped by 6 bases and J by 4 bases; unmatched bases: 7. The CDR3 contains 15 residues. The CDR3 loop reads CASTLNSGGADTQYF. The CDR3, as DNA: TGTGCCAGCACTCTGAATAGCGGGGGGGCAGATACGCAGTATTTT.

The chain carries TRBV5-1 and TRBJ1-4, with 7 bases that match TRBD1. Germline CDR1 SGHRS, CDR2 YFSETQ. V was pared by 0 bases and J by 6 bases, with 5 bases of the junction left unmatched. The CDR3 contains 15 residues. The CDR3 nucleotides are TGCGCCAGCAGCTTGGTGGGCAGGGGGGATGAAAAACTGTTTTTT. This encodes CASSLVGRGDEKLFF.

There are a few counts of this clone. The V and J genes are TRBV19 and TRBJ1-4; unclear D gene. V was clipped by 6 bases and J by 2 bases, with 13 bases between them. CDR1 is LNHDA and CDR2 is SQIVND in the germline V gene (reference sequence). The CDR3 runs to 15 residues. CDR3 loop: CASRIWVGTNEKLFF. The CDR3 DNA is TGTGCCAGTAGAATATGGGTCGGGACTAATGAAAAACTGTTTTTT.

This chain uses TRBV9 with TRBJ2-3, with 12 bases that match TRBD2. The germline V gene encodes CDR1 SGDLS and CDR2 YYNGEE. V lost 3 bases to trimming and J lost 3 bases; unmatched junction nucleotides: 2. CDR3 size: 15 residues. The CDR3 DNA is TGTGCCAGCAGCGCGACTAGCGGGGGAACAGATACGCAGTATTTT. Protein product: CASSATSGGTDTQYF.

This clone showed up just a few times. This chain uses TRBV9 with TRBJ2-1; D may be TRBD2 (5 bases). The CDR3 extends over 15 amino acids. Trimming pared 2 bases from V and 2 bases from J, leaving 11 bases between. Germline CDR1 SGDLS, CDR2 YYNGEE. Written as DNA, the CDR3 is TGTGCCAGCAGCGTTCGGGGAGTCCCCTACAATGAGCAGTTCTTC. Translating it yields CASSVRGVPYNEQFF.

The CDR3 reads CASSDPARGARSGYTF. DNA for the CDR3: TGTGCCAGCAGTGATCCCGCAAGGGGCGCCCGGTCTGGCTACACCTTC. The chain uses TRBV2 and TRBJ1-2, with a weak D call TRBD1 (5 bases). The CDR3 sequence is 16 residues long. Germline CDR1 and CDR2: SNHLY and FYNNEI. V was shortened by 3 bases and J by 7 bases, with 21 bases between the two germline ends.

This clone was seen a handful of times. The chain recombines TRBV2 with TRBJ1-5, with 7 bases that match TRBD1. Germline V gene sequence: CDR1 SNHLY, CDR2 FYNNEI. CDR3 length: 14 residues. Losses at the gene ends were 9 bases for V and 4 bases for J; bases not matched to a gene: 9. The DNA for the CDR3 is TGTGCCAGTAAGTCACAGGGGCAGAATCAGCCCCAGCATTTT. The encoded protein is CASKSQGQNQPQHF.

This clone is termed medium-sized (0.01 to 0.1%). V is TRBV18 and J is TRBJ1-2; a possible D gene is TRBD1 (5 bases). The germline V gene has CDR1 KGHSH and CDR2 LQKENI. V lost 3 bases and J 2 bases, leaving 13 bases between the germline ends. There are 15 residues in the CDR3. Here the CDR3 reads CASSPSTETNYGYTF. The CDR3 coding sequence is TGTGCCAGCTCACCCTCGACAGAAACCAACTATGGCTACACCTTC.

As DNA, the CDR3 is TGTGCCAGCAGCTTCTGGACTGCGGGGGAGACCCAGTACTTC. Its translation is CASSFWTAGETQYF. J is TRBJ2-5 and V is TRBV7-8, with D tentatively TRBD2 (6 bases). The CDR3 loop spans 14 amino acids. Trimming cost V 3 bases and J 5 bases, with 13 bases left between them. Germline loops: CDR1 SGHVS, CDR2 FQNEAQ.

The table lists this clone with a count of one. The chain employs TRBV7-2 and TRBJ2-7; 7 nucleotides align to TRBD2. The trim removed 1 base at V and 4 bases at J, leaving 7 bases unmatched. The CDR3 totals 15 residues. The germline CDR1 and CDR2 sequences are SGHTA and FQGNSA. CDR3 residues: CASSLEGAGPYEQYF. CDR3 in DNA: TGTGCCAGCAGCTTAGAAGGAGCGGGGCCATACGAGCAGTACTTC.

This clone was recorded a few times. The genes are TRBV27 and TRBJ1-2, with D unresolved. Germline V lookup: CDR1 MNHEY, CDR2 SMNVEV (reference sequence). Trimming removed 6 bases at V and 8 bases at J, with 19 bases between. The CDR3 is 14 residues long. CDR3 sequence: CASSALGGLVGYTF. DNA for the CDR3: TGTGCCAGCAGCGCCCTGGGAGGGTTGGTAGGCTACACCTTC.

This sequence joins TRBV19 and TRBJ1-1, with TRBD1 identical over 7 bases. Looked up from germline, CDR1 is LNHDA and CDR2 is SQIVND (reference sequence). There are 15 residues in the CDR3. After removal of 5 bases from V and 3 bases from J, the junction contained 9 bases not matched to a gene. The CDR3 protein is CASSFSRGRDTEAFF. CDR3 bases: TGTGCCAGTAGTTTTAGTAGGGGGCGCGACACTGAAGCTTTCTTT.

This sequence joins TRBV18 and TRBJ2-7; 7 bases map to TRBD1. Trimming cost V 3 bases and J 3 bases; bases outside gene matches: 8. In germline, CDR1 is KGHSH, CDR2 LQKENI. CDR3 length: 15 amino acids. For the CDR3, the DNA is TGTGCCAGCTCACCGGGGTACAGGGGTTACTACGAGCAGTACTTC. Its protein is CASSPGYRGYYEQYF.

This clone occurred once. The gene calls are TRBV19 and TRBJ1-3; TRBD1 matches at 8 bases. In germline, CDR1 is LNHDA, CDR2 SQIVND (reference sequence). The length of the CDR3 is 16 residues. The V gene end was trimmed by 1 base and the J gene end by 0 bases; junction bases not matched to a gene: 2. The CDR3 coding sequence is TGTGCCAGTAGTATAGGAGGGACAGGCTCTGGAAACACCATATATTTT. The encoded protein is CASSIGGTGSGNTIYF.

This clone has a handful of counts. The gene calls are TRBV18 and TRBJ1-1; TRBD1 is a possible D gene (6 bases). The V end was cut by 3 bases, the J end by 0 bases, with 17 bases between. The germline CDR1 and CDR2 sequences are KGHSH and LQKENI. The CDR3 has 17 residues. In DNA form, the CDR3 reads TGTGCCAGCTCACCCACATGGGGTACAGGGATGAACACTGAAGCTTTCTTT. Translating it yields CASSPTWGTGMNTEAFF.

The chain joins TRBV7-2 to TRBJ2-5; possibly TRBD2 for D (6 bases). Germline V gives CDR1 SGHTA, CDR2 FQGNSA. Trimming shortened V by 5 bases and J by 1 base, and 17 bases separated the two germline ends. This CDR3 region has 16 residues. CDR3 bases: TGTGCCAGCAGCGTCCGGACCTCTAGCGCCCAAGAGACCCAGTACTTC. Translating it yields CASSVRTSSAQETQYF.

The CDR3 sequence is CASSARLEVEQYF. For the CDR3, the DNA is TGTGCCAGTAGTGCCAGACTAGAAGTCGAGCAGTACTTC. V gene TRBV19 combines with J gene TRBJ2-7, with D possibly being TRBD2 (6 bases). The ends were cut back, 5 bases at V and 6 bases at J, with 14 bases in the middle. The length of the CDR3 is 13 residues. Per germline, CDR1 LNHDA and CDR2 SQIVND (reference sequence).